These 26 T cell receptor beta chains originate from one sample sequenced in a study of cytomegalovirus exposure and HLA in healthy donors. The primer mix had 60 Vbeta and 13 Jbeta primers. Profiled with immunoSEQ multiplex PCR; TCRdb holds only in-frame clones, not every one. The sample yields roughly 150,000 clones, about 76% seen once. Sequences were obtained from PBMCs. Source of these receptors: a young woman in good health and CMV-seropositive.

There are a few counts of this clone. The V call is TRBV18, the J call TRBJ2-5; D remains ambiguous. CDR1 KGHSH and CDR2 LQKENI come from the germline V gene. The CDR3 contains 14 residues. V lost 5 bases, J lost 2 bases, and 12 bases lay in between. In nucleotides, the CDR3 is TGTGCCAGCTCAAAGAACAGTGTACAAGAGACCCAGTACTTC. Translated, it gives CASSKNSVQETQYF.

The V call is TRBV9, the J call TRBJ2-1, with 8 nucleotides matching TRBD2. The J segment lost 8 bases and the V segment lost 4 bases, leaving 17 bases of the junction unmatched. This CDR3 spans 17 amino acids. The V gene's germline CDR1 is SGDLS and CDR2 YYNGEE. The CDR3 DNA sequence: TGTGCCAGCAGCCTCCCCTCAAGCGGGGGAGTGTTGCATGAGCAGTTCTTC. Translation gives CASSLPSSGGVLHEQFF. Full variable domain (remainder filled in from reference TRBV9 and TRBJ2-1): DSGVTQTPKHLITATGQRVTLRCSPRSGDLSVYWYQQSLDQGLQFLIQYYNGEERAKGNILERFSAQQFPDLHSELNLSSLELGDSALYFCASSLPSSGGVLHEQFFGPGTRLTVL.

This clone occurred a few times. The rearrangement uses TRBV5-1 and TRBJ2-5; D not resolved. V was clipped by 0 bases and J by 0 bases, with 6 bases between them. Germline CDR1 and CDR2: SGHRS and YFSETQ. The CDR3 covers 14 residues. CDR3 sequence (DNA): TGCGCCAGCAGCTTGGGGGCGTACCAAGAGACCCAGTACTTC. Residues: CASSLGAYQETQYF.

The chain has TRBV11-2 and TRBJ1-1, with a possible D match to TRBD1 (5 bases). The CDR3 consists of 13 residues. Germline V gene data show CDR1 as SGHAT and CDR2 as FQNNGV. The ends were cut back, 3 bases at V and 4 bases at J, with 9 bases in the middle. The CDR3: CASSFGGGTEAFF. The CDR3 DNA follows: TGTGCCAGCAGCTTTGGGGGAGGCACTGAAGCTTTCTTT.

Of note for this clone: Other DNA sequences in this sample translate to the same CDR3. The gene calls are TRBV7-3 and TRBJ1-3; D is unresolved. Germline values: CDR1 SGHTA, CDR2 FQGTGA. Trimming left V 4 bases short and J 4 bases short, with 14 bases between. This CDR3 region has 15 residues. The CDR3 here is CASSSGRGSGNTIYF. In nucleotides, the CDR3 is TGTGCCAGCAGCTCAGGTCGGGGATCAGGAAACACCATATATTTT.

This clone is a singleton in its sample. The chain joins TRBV5-1 to TRBJ2-6; the match to TRBD2 covers 7 bases. This CDR3 contains 16 residues. With 3 bases clipped from V and 2 bases from J, the junction kept 5 bases outside the gene matches. Germline V gene data show CDR1 as SGHRS and CDR2 as YFSETQ. CDR3 residues: CASSWDYITGANVLTF. For the CDR3, the DNA is TGCGCCAGCAGCTGGGACTATATCACTGGGGCCAACGTCCTGACTTTC. Full variable domain (remainder filled in from reference TRBV5-1 and TRBJ2-6): KAGVTQTPRYLIKTRGQQVTLSCSPISGHRSVSWYQQTPGQGLQFLFEYFSETQRNKGNFPGRFSGRQFSNSRSEMNVSTLELGDSALYLCASSWDYITGANVLTFGAGSRLTVL.

This chain links TRBV30 with TRBJ2-7, with D tentatively TRBD2 (6 bases). Deletions cut 5 bases from V and 2 bases from J, with 10 bases between. The V gene's germline CDR1 is GTSNPN and CDR2 SVGIG (reference sequence). The CDR3 covers 12 residues. CDR3 residues: CAWGPGAYEQYF. The CDR3 DNA reads as TGTGCCTGGGGGCCGGGGGCCTACGAGCAGTACTTC.

V and J are TRBV30 and TRBJ2-3; 7 bases align to TRBD2. CDR1 is GTSNPN, CDR2 SVGIG, per germline (reference sequence). The CDR3 extends over 15 amino acids. V gave up 5 bases and J gave up 2 bases; unmatched junction bases: 10. The CDR3 DNA sequence: TGTGCCTGGGCGGGAGCTGACTCTCCCACAGATACGCAGTATTTT. Translating gives CAWAGADSPTDTQYF.

This clone was seen more than once but under ten times. The rearrangement uses TRBV5-8 and TRBJ2-7, with D possibly matching TRBD2 (6 bases). The CDR3 runs 17 residues. The germline CDR1 and CDR2 sequences are SGHTS and YDEGEE. Trimming removed 5 bases at V and 5 bases at J, with 26 bases between. The CDR3 nucleotides read TGTGCCAGCAGACTACGACCACGTGCGGGGTATAGGGACGAGCAGTACTTC. Encoded protein: CASRLRPRAGYRDEQYF.

The V call is TRBV2, the J call TRBJ2-7, with 10 bases that match TRBD1. V was clipped by 4 bases and J by 3 bases; unmatched bases: 0. The germline CDR1 and CDR2 sequences are SNHLY and FYNNEI. CDR3 length equals 13 residues. For the CDR3, the DNA is TGTGCCAGCAGTGGGGACAGGGGCTACGAGCAGTACTTC. This translates into CASSGDRGYEQYF.

The chain has TRBV19 and TRBJ1-5; 8 bases line up with TRBD1. The CDR3 consists of 14 residues. Trimming at V came to 5 bases and at J to 2 bases, leaving 2 bases not matched to a gene. CDR1 is LNHDA, CDR2 SQIVND, per germline (reference sequence). The CDR3 DNA reads TGTGCCAGTAGTTCGACAGGGGGCAATCAGCCCCAGCATTTT. This encodes CASSSTGGNQPQHF.

This clone was seen more than once but under ten times. The gene calls are TRBV5-1 and TRBJ2-5; perhaps TRBD2 as D (6 bases). Trimming shortened V by 2 bases and J by 4 bases, and 9 bases separated the two germline ends. This CDR3 comprises 13 residues. Germline V gene sequence: CDR1 SGHRS, CDR2 YFSETQ. The CDR3 DNA sequence: TGCGCCAGCAGCTTAATGGGGGGAGAGACCCAGTACTTC. Translated, it gives CASSLMGGETQYF.

The chain couples TRBV4-1 to TRBJ2-7, with D perhaps TRBD1 (5 bases). Germline CDR1 reads MGHRA; CDR2 reads YSYEKL. There are 13 residues in the CDR3. Trimming removed 1 base from V and 3 bases from J, with 7 bases in between. The CDR3 DNA sequence: TGCGCCAGCAGCCAAGGGGGCAGCTACGAGCAGTACTTC. Amino acids: CASSQGGSYEQYF.

Only a few counts were recorded for this clone. The rearrangement uses TRBV18 and TRBJ1-1; no clear D. There are 15 residues in the CDR3. Germline CDR1 reads KGHSH; CDR2 reads LQKENI. With 2 bases removed from V and 3 bases from J, the gap between germline ends came to 13 bases. CDR3 in amino acids: CASSPSSDGYTEAFF. The CDR3 DNA reads TGTGCCAGCTCACCATCGAGTGACGGGTACACTGAAGCTTTCTTT. Based on the CDR3 plus reference TRBV18 and TRBJ1-1, the full variable domain is NAGVMQNPRHLVRRRGQEARLRCSPMKGHSHVYWYRQLPEEGLKFMVYLQKENIIDESGMPKERFSAEFPKEGPSILRIQQVVRGDSAAYFCASSPSSDGYTEAFFGQGTRLTVV.

This clone appeared a few times. Other DNA variants within this sample encode the same CDR3. The rearrangement links TRBV5-1 to TRBJ2-1, with 9 bases identical to TRBD1. V dropped 3 bases and J dropped 2; count of bases not matched to a gene: 18. This CDR3 region has 20 residues. The germline CDR1 and CDR2 sequences are SGHRS and YFSETQ. Here the CDR3 DNA reads TGCGCCAGCAGCTCTAGGACAGGGGAAATTCAAATGGGTACCTACAATGAGCAGTTCTTC. Protein sequence: CASSSRTGEIQMGTYNEQFF.

CDR3 protein: CASSLAGAYGYTF. The CDR3 nucleotides read TGTGCCAGCAGTTTGGCAGGGGCCTATGGCTACACCTTC. J is TRBJ1-2 and V is TRBV28; D is possibly TRBD1 (6 bases). Trimming cost V 3 bases and J 4 bases, with 9 bases left between them. Germline CDR1 is MDHEN and CDR2 is SYDVKM. The CDR3 covers 13 residues.

This clone was observed a handful of times. The V and J genes are TRBV27 and TRBJ1-2; TRBD1 is a possible D gene (6 bases). The V gene lost 2 bases and the J gene lost 0 bases, with 16 bases spanning the gap. CDR1 MNHEY and CDR2 SMNVEV come from the germline V gene (reference sequence). This CDR3 is built from 17 residues. The CDR3 spells CASSLTPRGGANYGYTF. The CDR3 bases are TGTGCCAGCAGTTTAACGCCCCGAGGGGGAGCTAACTATGGCTACACCTTC.

The V gene is TRBV10-3, the J gene TRBJ2-5; possibly TRBD1 for D (5 bases). V lost 6 bases to trimming and J lost 1 base, with 9 bases between them. The CDR3 is made up of 13 amino acids. CDR1 is ENHRY and CDR2 is SYGVKD in the germline V gene. The CDR3 reads CAISDSSQETQYF. DNA of the CDR3: TGTGCCATCAGCGACAGTTCCCAAGAGACCCAGTACTTC.

The rearrangement uses TRBV11-2 and TRBJ1-4, with 8 bases fitting TRBD1. This CDR3 has 15 amino acids. The germline gives CDR1 SGHAT, CDR2 FQNNGV. V shed 4 bases, J shed 5 bases, and the junction held 6 bases outside the gene matches. CDR3 protein: CASSSGTGGNEKLFF. The CDR3 DNA reads TGTGCCAGCAGCTCGGGGACAGGAGGAAATGAAAAACTGTTTTTT.

This sequence joins TRBV5-4 and TRBJ2-2; tentative D call: TRBD1 (5 bases). Trimming shortened V by 0 bases and J by 5 bases, and 17 bases separated the two germline ends. CDR3 length: 17 residues. Germline loops: CDR1 SGHNT, CDR2 YYREEE (reference sequence). In nucleotides, the CDR3 is TGTGCCAGCAGCTTGGCGGTGGGCAGGGTGGGGACCGGGGAGCTGTTTTTT. This gives the protein CASSLAVGRVGTGELFF.

The genes are TRBV18 and TRBJ1-1; no clear D. The CDR3 is made up of 13 amino acids. Germline assignment: CDR1 KGHSH and CDR2 LQKENI. V was clipped by 2 bases and J by 4 bases, with 8 bases between them. The CDR3 protein is CASSPGQLTEAFF. The DNA of the CDR3 is TGTGCCAGCTCACCAGGGCAGCTCACTGAAGCTTTCTTT.

V gene TRBV19 combines with J gene TRBJ1-5, with 8 positions matching TRBD1. Germline CDR1 LNHDA, CDR2 SQIVND (reference sequence). CDR3 size: 15 residues. V lost 9 bases, J lost 7 bases, and 14 bases stayed unmatched. The CDR3 region is CASLPTGDVWQPQHF. For the CDR3, the DNA is TGTGCCAGCCTACCGACAGGGGATGTTTGGCAGCCCCAGCATTTT. Looking up the rest from reference TRBV19 and TRBJ1-5 gives the full variable domain: DGGITQSPKYLFRKEGQNVTLSCEQNLNHDAMYWYRQDPGQGLRLIYYSQIVNDFQKGDIAEGYSVSREKKESFPLTVTSAQKNPTAFYLCASLPTGDVWQPQHFGDGTRLSIL.

V gene TRBV19 combines with J gene TRBJ1-3; D gene uncertain. Trimming removed 3 bases at V and 0 bases at J, with 9 bases between. The length of the CDR3 is 15 residues. Germline loops: CDR1 LNHDA, CDR2 SQIVND (reference sequence). CDR3 region: CASSIDDTSGNTIYF. The DNA of the CDR3 is TGTGCCAGTAGTATTGATGACACCTCTGGAAACACCATATATTTT.

The V call is TRBV5-6, the J call TRBJ1-1, with D possibly TRBD1 on 5 matching bases. Germline V gives CDR1 SGHDT, CDR2 YYEEEE. V dropped 2 bases and J dropped 1 base, with 12 bases sitting between them. CDR3 length: 15 residues. CDR3 sequence: CASSFSGTGNTEAFF. The CDR3 DNA reads as TGTGCCAGCAGCTTTTCTGGTACAGGGAACACTGAAGCTTTCTTT.

This clone appeared a single time. The gene calls are TRBV11-2 and TRBJ2-2; 12 nucleotides match TRBD2. Trimming took 7 bases from V and 6 from J; bases not matched to a gene: 6. Germline V gene lookup returns CDR1 SGHAT and CDR2 FQNNGV. The CDR3 has 15 residues. DNA of the CDR3: TGTGCCAGCACGGGACTAGCGGGTGCAGCCGGGGAGCTGTTTTTT. Translating gives CASTGLAGAAGELFF.

The chain recombines TRBV29-1 with TRBJ2-2, with 9 bases matching TRBD1. Germline V CDR1 and CDR2: SQVTM, ANQGSEA. Germline trimming cut 1 base from V and 6 bases from J; bases unmatched to any gene: 9. The CDR3 is 16 residues long. The CDR3, as DNA: TGCAGCGTTGAAGGGGTTAGGGACAGGGTCCCCGGGGAGCTGTTTTTT. This codes for CSVEGVRDRVPGELFF.